A single sample is the source of the 20 T cell receptor beta chains below, sequenced in a study of blood T cell repertoires in COVID-19. Method: immunoSEQ multiplex PCR; TCRdb's copy keeps in-frame clones and lacks some. The data hold approximately 210,000 clones, with around nine tenths observed a single time. Sequencing was done on a sample of PBMCs or T cells enriched from blood (not recorded which). These receptors originate from a young man in a cohort exposed to, infected with or recovered from COVID-19 (not recorded which).

This rearrangement joins TRBV28 to TRBJ2-7; tentative D call: TRBD1 (5 bases). Germline V gene lookup returns CDR1 MDHEN and CDR2 SYDVKM. The CDR3 extends over 13 amino acids. V lost 8 bases to trimming and J lost 3 bases, with 14 bases between them. The CDR3 sequence is CASGKDNHYEQYF. The CDR3 DNA is TGTGCCAGCGGAAAGGACAACCACTACGAGCAGTACTTC.

CDR3 DNA: TGTGCCAGCAATTGGGGGCAGGGTAGGCATAAGTACTTC. Translation: CASNWGQGRHKYF. The rearrangement links TRBV28 to TRBJ2-7; the D gene is possibly TRBD1 (6 bases). Germline V lookup: CDR1 MDHEN, CDR2 SYDVKM. This CDR3 comprises 13 residues. V lost 7 bases and J lost 11, with 21 bases in between.

The chain employs TRBV3-1 (or the pseudogene TRBV3-2) and TRBJ1-1; D not certain. The CDR3 contains 14 residues. CDR1 LGHDT and CDR2 YNNKEL come from the germline V gene (reference sequence). Trimming pared 5 bases from V and 3 bases from J, leaving 13 bases between. The CDR3 loop is CASSYGERYTEAFF. The DNA of the CDR3 is TGTGCCAGCAGCTATGGCGAGAGGTACACTGAAGCTTTCTTT.

CDR3: CSVPGVGVRTEAFF. As DNA, the CDR3 is TGCAGCGTGCCCGGCGTCGGGGTGAGGACTGAAGCTTTCTTT. This rearrangement joins TRBV29-1 to TRBJ1-1; D remains unclear. CDR1 and CDR2 from the germline V gene are SQVTM and ANQGSEA. This CDR3 has 14 amino acids. V lost 6 bases, J lost 5 bases, and 19 bases lay in between.

The chain has TRBV10-1 and TRBJ2-5; 8 bases align to TRBD2. CDR3 length equals 16 residues. Germline assignment: CDR1 WNHNN and CDR2 SYGVQD (reference sequence). V lost 4 bases and J lost 3; bases outside the gene matches: 10. The CDR3 region is CASSGGNGTSKETQYF. CDR3 in DNA: TGCGCCAGCAGTGGGGGGAACGGGACTAGTAAAGAGACCCAGTACTTC.

V and J are TRBV3-1 (or the pseudogene TRBV3-2) and TRBJ2-7, with D perhaps TRBD2 (6 bases). Trimming took 0 bases from V and 6 from J, leaving 12 bases between them. This CDR3 has 14 residues. Looked up from germline, CDR1 is LGHDT and CDR2 is YNNKEL (reference sequence). The CDR3 protein is CASSQERASVEQYF. In DNA form, the CDR3 reads TGTGCCAGCAGCCAAGAGAGGGCTAGCGTCGAGCAGTACTTC.

Comments on this clone: A junction boundary mismatches the germline segment, possibly from a read error. The chain couples TRBV24-1 to TRBJ2-3, with 9 bases matching TRBD2. Germline-derived CDR1 and CDR2 are KGHDR and SFDVKD. The CDR3 sequence is 16 residues long. CDR3 sequence: CATSAPSSGSTDTQYF. In nucleotides, the CDR3 is TGTGCCACCAGTGCCCCGAGTAGCGGGAGCACGGATACGCAGTATTTT.

The chain combines TRBV9 with TRBJ1-2, with no clear D. CDR1 is SGDLS and CDR2 is YYNGEE in the germline V gene. The CDR3 spans 17 residues. V lost 0 bases, J lost 2 bases, and 17 bases lay in between. The CDR3 DNA reads TGTGCCAGCAGCGTAGAGTTGTCAGGCCTCTCCAACTATGGCTACACCTTC. The encoded protein is CASSVELSGLSNYGYTF. Filled out from reference TRBV9 and TRBJ1-2, the complete variable domain reads DSGVTQTPKHLITATGQRVTLRCSPRSGDLSVYWYQQSLDQGLQFLIQYYNGEERAKGNILERFSAQQFPDLHSELNLSSLELGDSALYFCASSVELSGLSNYGYTFGSGTRLTVV.

This rearrangement joins TRBV28 to TRBJ2-1; D is uncertain. The CDR3 sequence is 16 residues long. CDR1 and CDR2 (germline): MDHEN, SYDVKM. Trimming removed 3 bases from V and 0 bases from J, with 12 bases in between. The CDR3 here is CASSFEVDSSYNEQFF. CDR3 DNA sequence: TGTGCCAGCAGTTTTGAGGTTGATAGCTCCTACAATGAGCAGTTCTTC.

The gene calls are TRBV9 and TRBJ2-5; D is perhaps TRBD2 (6 bases). CDR1 and CDR2 from the germline V gene are SGDLS and YYNGEE. V was cut by 3 bases and J by 9 bases, with 18 bases left in between. The CDR3 contains 14 residues. CDR3 in amino acids: CASSAGSSGVPQYF. The CDR3, as DNA: TGTGCCAGCAGCGCCGGTAGCTCGGGAGTTCCCCAGTACTTC.

CDR3 in amino acids: CASSLGLAGAFSHNEQFF. The DNA of the CDR3 is TGTGCCAGCAGCCTGGGACTAGCGGGAGCTTTCAGTCACAATGAGCAGTTCTTC. The chain uses TRBV5-8 and TRBJ2-1, with 14 positions matching TRBD2. The J segment lost 5 bases and the V segment lost 4 bases, leaving 11 bases of the junction unmatched. Germline CDR1 SGHTS, CDR2 YDEGEE. The CDR3 covers 18 residues.

The chain's CDR3 is CASSFFRGDREDSPLHF. CDR3 DNA sequence: TGTGCCAGCAGTTTCTTTCGCGGAGACAGGGAGGATTCACCCCTCCACTTT. This sequence joins TRBV27 and TRBJ1-6; 7 bases map to TRBD1. V dropped 3 bases and J dropped 8; count of bases not matched to a gene: 13. This CDR3 is 17 amino acids long. The germline V gene has CDR1 MNHEY and CDR2 SMNVEV (reference sequence).

Only one count was recorded for this clone. DNA of the CDR3: TGTGCCAGCAGGAGGGACAGTGGAACCTACGAGCAGTACTTC. Translated: CASRRDSGTYEQYF. The chain is built from TRBV28 and TRBJ2-7; 7 bases match TRBD1. The germline CDR1 and CDR2 sequences are MDHEN and SYDVKM. The V gene end was trimmed by 6 bases and the J gene end by 2 bases; junction bases not matched to a gene: 7. The length of the CDR3 is 14 residues.

This chain joins TRBV21-1 and TRBJ1-5; TRBD1 is the table's D call and was not checked against the DNA. TRBV21-1 is deemed a pseudogene. The CDR3 loop spans 16 amino acids. The CDR3, as DNA: TGTGCCAGCAGCATCCGGGACAGGGTATCGGTTCAGCCCCAGCATTTT. Its translation: CASSIRDRVSVQPQHF.

The chain recombines TRBV4-1 with TRBJ1-3; D unresolved. The V end was cut by 1 base, the J end by 0 bases, with 13 bases between. This CDR3 is built from 17 residues. The germline V gene encodes CDR1 MGHRA and CDR2 YSYEKL. This CDR3 reads CASSQVGRQTSGNTIYF. CDR3 bases: TGCGCCAGCAGCCAAGTTGGGAGACAAACCTCTGGAAACACCATATATTTT.

V is TRBV6-1 and J is TRBJ1-1; D is ambiguous. Trimming cost V 2 bases and J 1 base, with 5 bases left between them. Germline V CDR1 and CDR2: MNHNS, SASEGT. This CDR3 is built from 13 residues. The CDR3 bases are TGTGCCAGCAGTGAACGAGAGAACACTGAAGCTTTCTTT. Encoded protein: CASSERENTEAFF.

This CDR3 is CASSPKRVYSNQPQHF. CDR3 DNA: TGCGCCAGCAGTCCGAAGAGAGTTTATAGCAATCAGCCCCAGCATTTT. The rearrangement uses TRBV23-1 and TRBJ1-5; D uncertain. TRBV23-1 is treated as an ORF (open reading frame) with a function not yet certain. The CDR3 is 16 amino acids. V lost 4 bases and J lost 0, with 13 bases in between.

The chain combines TRBV27 with TRBJ2-5, with 14 nucleotides matching TRBD2. The germline V gene encodes CDR1 MNHEY and CDR2 SMNVEV (reference sequence). Losses at the gene ends were 4 bases for V and 2 bases for J; bases not matched to a gene: 6. The CDR3 sequence is 17 residues long. CDR3 in DNA: TGTGCCAGCAGTTGGACTAGCGGGAGGAGGGGTCAAGAGACCCAGTACTTC. Its protein product is CASSWTSGRRGQETQYF.

The rearrangement links TRBV5-6 to TRBJ2-4, with 12 bases aligning to TRBD1. The CDR3 totals 15 residues. After removal of 4 bases from V and 9 bases from J, the junction contained 8 bases not matched to a gene. The V gene's germline CDR1 is SGHDT and CDR2 YYEEEE. The CDR3 region has the DNA TGTGCCAGCAGCGGGTGGGACAGGGGGCAAGGCATTCAGTACTTC. Translating gives CASSGWDRGQGIQYF.

This clone occurred once. The gene calls are TRBV7-9 and TRBJ1-2; no firm D call. CDR3 length: 17 residues. Per the germline V gene, CDR1 is SEHNR and CDR2 is FQNEAQ (reference sequence). V shed 9 bases and J shed 8 bases, with 31 bases lying between them. This CDR3 reads CASHSTLWPAGGRGYTF. The DNA of the CDR3 is TGTGCCAGTCACAGTACCCTATGGCCAGCCGGAGGAAGGGGCTACACCTTC. The variable domain in full, completed from reference TRBV7-9 and TRBJ1-2, reads DTGVSQNPRHKITKRGQNVTFRCDPISEHNRLYWYRQTLGQGPEFLTYFQNEAQLEKSRLLSDRFSAERPKGSFSTLEIQRTEQGDSAMYLCASHSTLWPAGGRGYTFGSGTRLTVV.